What follows are 11 T cell receptor beta chains derived from one specimen sequenced in a study of molecular identifiers for immune sequencing clone quantification. TCRdb called the PCR reads again in MiXCR, with one record for every CDR3 protein. Of about 500,000 distinct CDR3 sequences listed, roughly 23% were seen once; the top ten hold about 0.78%. The source material was naive CD8+ T cells from blood, with Jurkat cell RNA spiked in. The subset denotes: FACS-sorted CD8+CD4-CCR7+CD45RA+ naive T cells. All receptors derive from a human donor in good health. Some libraries in this study had Jurkat cell RNA spiked in.

This clonotype was recorded at least ten times. The chain couples TRBV28 to TRBJ1-1; a possible D gene is TRBD1 (6 bases). Trimming left V 5 bases short and J 7 bases short, with 17 bases between. There are 14 residues in the CDR3. Germline loops: CDR1 MDHEN, CDR2 SYDVKM. In DNA form, the CDR3 reads TGTGCCAGCAGTCTCCGGGGGGGGCAAGTTGAAGCTTTCTTT. The encoded protein is CASSLRGGQVEAFF.

This clonotype appeared many times. The CDR3 sequence is CASSYRPGEETQYF. The CDR3 DNA reads as TGTGCCAGCAGTTACAGGCCAGGGGAAGAGACCCAGTACTTC. This chain joins TRBV6-6 and TRBJ2-5; D is possibly TRBD1 (6 bases). Looked up from germline, CDR1 is MNHNY and CDR2 is SVGAGI (reference sequence). The germline V and J ends were trimmed by 2 bases and 3 bases, with 10 bases remaining between them. The CDR3 loop spans 14 amino acids.

This clonotype has a count of ten or more. V and J are TRBV27 and TRBJ1-1; D not resolved. The V and J ends lost 5 bases and 1 base respectively, with 14 bases between them. Germline assignment: CDR1 MNHEY and CDR2 SMNVEV (reference sequence). The CDR3 length is 15 residues. The CDR3 DNA is TGTGCCAGCAGTCTTATAGTAGGCTCGAACACTGAAGCTTTCTTT. Translated, it gives CASSLIVGSNTEAFF.

This clonotype appeared a few times. V is TRBV5-1 and J is TRBJ1-2; D is perhaps TRBD1 (5 bases). This CDR3 spans 14 amino acids. Germline values: CDR1 SGHRS, CDR2 YFSETQ. V was shortened by 6 bases and J by 4 bases, with 16 bases between the two germline ends. The CDR3 loop is CASTPGMGLYGYTF. The CDR3 DNA sequence: TGCGCCAGCACCCCAGGGATGGGCCTCTATGGCTACACCTTC.

The sample holds many counts of this clonotype. V and J are TRBV7-6 and TRBJ1-5, with TRBD1 matching over 7 bases. This CDR3 has 13 residues. Germline CDR1 and CDR2: SGHVS and FNYEAQ. With V trimmed by 5 bases and J by 6 bases, 4 bases remained unmatched. CDR3 loop: CASSTGVGQPQHF. For the CDR3, the DNA is TGTGCCAGCAGCACAGGGGTGGGTCAGCCCCAGCATTTT.

The chain carries TRBV10-2 and TRBJ2-4, with D possibly being TRBD1 (6 bases). Germline V lookup: CDR1 WSHSY, CDR2 SAAADI. CDR3 length: 17 residues. V was pared by 6 bases and J by 3 bases, with 21 bases between. The CDR3 here is CASRATGNSEVKNIQYF. CDR3 coding DNA: TGCGCCAGCAGGGCGACAGGCAATTCGGAGGTCAAAAACATTCAGTACTTC.

Regarding this clonotype: Being one base from a much bigger clone, this may be a read error. The chain employs TRBV4-1 and TRBJ2-3; 12 bases map to TRBD2. V lost 3 bases to trimming and J lost 7 bases; unmatched junction nucleotides: 5. This CDR3 is 15 amino acids long. CDR1 and CDR2 from the germline V gene are MGHRA and YSYEKL. Written as DNA, the CDR3 is TGCGCCAGCAGCCATCTAGCGGGGGGGTCAAATACGCAGTATTTT. This encodes CASSHLAGGSNTQYF.

This clonotype occurred many times. The rearrangement uses TRBV6-5 and TRBJ1-1; unclear D gene. Germline V gene data show CDR1 as MNHEY and CDR2 as SVGAGI. This CDR3 has 13 residues. Deletions cut 7 bases from V and 1 base from J, with 10 bases between. The CDR3 DNA reads TGTGCCAGCACCCAATACAAGAACACTGAAGCTTTCTTT. Translation gives CASTQYKNTEAFF.

This clonotype was counted only a few times. V is TRBV30 and J is TRBJ2-2; no clear D. The germline gives CDR1 GTSNPN, CDR2 SVGIG (reference sequence). V lost 5 bases to trimming and J lost 5 bases, with 6 bases between them. The CDR3 contains 11 residues. CDR3 protein: CAWERTGELFF. The CDR3 DNA sequence: TGTGCCTGGGAAAGGACCGGGGAGCTGTTTTTT.

This clonotype showed up just a few times. The V gene is TRBV4-1, the J gene TRBJ2-7; TRBD1 might be the D (6 bases). This CDR3 has 15 residues. The V end was cut by 5 bases, the J end by 3 bases, with 17 bases between. Per the germline V gene, CDR1 is MGHRA and CDR2 is YSYEKL. CDR3: CASSFKTGHNYEQYF. The CDR3 nucleotides read TGCGCCAGCAGCTTCAAGACAGGACATAACTACGAGCAGTACTTC.

This clonotype was found many times. The J gene is TRBJ1-1, the V gene TRBV21-1. TRBV21-1 is shown as a pseudogene. This CDR3 comprises 14 residues. The CDR3 is CASSRGRSRLRAFF. The CDR3 DNA follows: TGTGCCAGCAGCCGCGGTAGGTCAAGATTGCGAGCTTTCTTT.